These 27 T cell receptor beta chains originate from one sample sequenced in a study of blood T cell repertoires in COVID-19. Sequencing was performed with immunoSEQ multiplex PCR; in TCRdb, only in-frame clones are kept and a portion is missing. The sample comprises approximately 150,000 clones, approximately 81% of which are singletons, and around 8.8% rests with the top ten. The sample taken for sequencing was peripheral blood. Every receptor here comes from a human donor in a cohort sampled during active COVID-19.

Here the CDR3 DNA reads TGTGCCAGCACCACACCGACTAGCGGGACCTACGAGCAGTACTTC. Encoded protein: CASTTPTSGTYEQYF. The J gene is TRBJ2-7, the V gene TRBV28, with 11 bases lining up with TRBD2. This CDR3 spans 15 amino acids. Losses at the gene ends were 7 bases for V and 2 bases for J; bases not matched to a gene: 7. CDR1 MDHEN and CDR2 SYDVKM come from the germline V gene.

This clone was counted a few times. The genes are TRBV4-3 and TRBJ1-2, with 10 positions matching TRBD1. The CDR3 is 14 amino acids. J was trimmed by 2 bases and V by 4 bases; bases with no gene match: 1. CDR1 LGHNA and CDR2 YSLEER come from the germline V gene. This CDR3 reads CASSRGQGNYGYTF. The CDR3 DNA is TGCGCCAGCAGCCGGGGACAGGGGAACTATGGCTACACCTTC.

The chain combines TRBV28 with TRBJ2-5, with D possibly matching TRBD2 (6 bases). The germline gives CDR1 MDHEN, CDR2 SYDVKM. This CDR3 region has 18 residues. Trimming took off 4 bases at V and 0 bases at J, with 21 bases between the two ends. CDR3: CASSSQPAWSGYQETQYF. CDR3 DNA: TGTGCCAGCAGTTCGCAACCCGCCTGGAGCGGGTACCAAGAGACCCAGTACTTC.

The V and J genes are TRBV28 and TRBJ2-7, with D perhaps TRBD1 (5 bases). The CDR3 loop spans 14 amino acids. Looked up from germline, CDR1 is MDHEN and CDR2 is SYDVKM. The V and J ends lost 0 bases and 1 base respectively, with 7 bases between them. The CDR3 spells CASSLWQGSYEQYF. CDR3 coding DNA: TGTGCCAGCAGTTTATGGCAGGGATCCTACGAGCAGTACTTC.

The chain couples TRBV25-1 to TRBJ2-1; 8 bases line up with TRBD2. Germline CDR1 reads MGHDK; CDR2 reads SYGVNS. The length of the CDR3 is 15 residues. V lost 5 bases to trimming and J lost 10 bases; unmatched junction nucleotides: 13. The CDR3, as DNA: TGTGCCAGCAGTCCCGAAGTAGCGGGAAGTCGGGAGCAGTTCTTC. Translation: CASSPEVAGSREQFF.

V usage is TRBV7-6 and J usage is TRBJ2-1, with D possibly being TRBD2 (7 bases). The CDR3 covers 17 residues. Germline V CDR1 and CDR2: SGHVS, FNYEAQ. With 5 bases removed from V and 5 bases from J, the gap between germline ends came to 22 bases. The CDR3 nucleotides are TGTGCCAGCAGCACGAGGGGGGCGGGAGCCCGCGACAATGAGCAGTTCTTC. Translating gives CASSTRGAGARDNEQFF.

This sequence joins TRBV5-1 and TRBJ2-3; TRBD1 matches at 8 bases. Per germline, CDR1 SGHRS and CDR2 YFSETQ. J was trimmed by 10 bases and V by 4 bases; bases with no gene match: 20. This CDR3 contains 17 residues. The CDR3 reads CASSPEGRAGGLGPQYF. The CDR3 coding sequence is TGCGCCAGCAGCCCCGAAGGTAGGGCAGGGGGCTTAGGGCCGCAGTATTTT.

The CDR3 loop is CASSLRQGAATNEKLFF. The CDR3, as DNA: TGTGCCAGCAGTCTAAGACAGGGGGCCGCAACTAATGAAAAACTGTTTTTT. The chain employs TRBV5-6 and TRBJ1-4, with 10 bases fitting TRBD1. Germline CDR1 reads SGHDT; CDR2 reads YYEEEE. The CDR3 contains 17 residues. With V trimmed by 5 bases and J by 0 bases, 7 bases remained unmatched.

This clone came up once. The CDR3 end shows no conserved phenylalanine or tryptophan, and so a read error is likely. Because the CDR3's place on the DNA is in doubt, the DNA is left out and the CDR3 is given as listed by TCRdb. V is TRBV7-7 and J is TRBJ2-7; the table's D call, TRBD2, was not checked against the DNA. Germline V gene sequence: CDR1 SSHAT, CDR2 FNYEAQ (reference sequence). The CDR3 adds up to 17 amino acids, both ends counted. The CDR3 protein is CASSPGARGLLAGGGPL.

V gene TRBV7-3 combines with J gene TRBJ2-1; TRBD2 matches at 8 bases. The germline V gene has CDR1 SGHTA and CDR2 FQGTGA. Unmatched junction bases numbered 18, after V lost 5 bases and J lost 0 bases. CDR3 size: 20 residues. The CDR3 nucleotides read TGTGCCAGCAGCCCTAACGGCGGGAGGTACGGTTCCAGCTCCTACAATGAGCAGTTCTTC. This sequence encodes CASSPNGGRYGSSSYNEQFF. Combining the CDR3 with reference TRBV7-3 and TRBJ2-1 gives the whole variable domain GAGVSQTPSNKVTEKGKYVELRCDPISGHTALYWYRQSLGQGPEFLIYFQGTGAADDSGLPNDRFFAVRPEGSVSTLKIQRTERGDSAVYLCASSPNGGRYGSSSYNEQFFGPGTRLTVL.

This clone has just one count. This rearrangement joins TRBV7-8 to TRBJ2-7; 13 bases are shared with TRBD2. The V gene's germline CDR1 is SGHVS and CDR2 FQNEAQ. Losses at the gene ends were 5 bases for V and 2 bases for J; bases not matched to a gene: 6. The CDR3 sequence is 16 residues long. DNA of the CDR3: TGTGCCAGCAGCAAGGGACTAGCGGGAAGGGCCTACGAGCAGTACTTC. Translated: CASSKGLAGRAYEQYF.

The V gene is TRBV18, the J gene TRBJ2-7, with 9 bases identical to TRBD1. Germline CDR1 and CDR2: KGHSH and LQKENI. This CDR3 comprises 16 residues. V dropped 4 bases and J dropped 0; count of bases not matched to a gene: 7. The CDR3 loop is CASSLSGTGSSYEQYF. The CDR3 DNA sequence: TGTGCCAGCTCACTGTCCGGGACAGGGAGCTCCTACGAGCAGTACTTC.

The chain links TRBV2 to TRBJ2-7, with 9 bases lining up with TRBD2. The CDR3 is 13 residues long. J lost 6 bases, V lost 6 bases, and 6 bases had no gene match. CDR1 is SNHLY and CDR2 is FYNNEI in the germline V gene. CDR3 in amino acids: CASSIAGVVEQYF. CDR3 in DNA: TGTGCCAGCAGCATAGCGGGAGTAGTCGAGCAGTACTTC.

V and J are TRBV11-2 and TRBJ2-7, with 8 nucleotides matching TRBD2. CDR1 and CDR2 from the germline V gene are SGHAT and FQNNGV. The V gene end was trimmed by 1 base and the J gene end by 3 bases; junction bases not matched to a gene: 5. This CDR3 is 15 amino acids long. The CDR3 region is CASSLVAGLYYEQYF. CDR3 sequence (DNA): TGTGCCAGCAGCTTAGTAGCGGGACTATACTACGAGCAGTACTTC.

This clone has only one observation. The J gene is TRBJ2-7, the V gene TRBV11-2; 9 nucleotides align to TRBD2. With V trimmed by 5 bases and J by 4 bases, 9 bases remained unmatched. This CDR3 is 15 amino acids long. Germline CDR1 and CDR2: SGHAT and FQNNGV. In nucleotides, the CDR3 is TGTGCCAGCAGCCTCGCACTAGCGGGCCAATACGAGCAGTACTTC. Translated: CASSLALAGQYEQYF.

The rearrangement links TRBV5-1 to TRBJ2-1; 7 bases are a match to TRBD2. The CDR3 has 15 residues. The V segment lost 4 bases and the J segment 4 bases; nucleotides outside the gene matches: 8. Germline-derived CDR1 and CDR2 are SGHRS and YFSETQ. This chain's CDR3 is CASSPAGDSYNEQFF. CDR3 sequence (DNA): TGCGCCAGCAGCCCTGCGGGAGACTCTTACAATGAGCAGTTCTTC.

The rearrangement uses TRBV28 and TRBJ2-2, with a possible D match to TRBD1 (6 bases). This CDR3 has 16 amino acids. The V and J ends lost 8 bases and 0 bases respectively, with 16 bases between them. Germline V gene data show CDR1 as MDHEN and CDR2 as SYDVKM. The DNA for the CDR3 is TGTGCCAGCTATCGTCCCGGGACAACGAACACCGGGGAGCTGTTTTTT. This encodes CASYRPGTTNTGELFF.

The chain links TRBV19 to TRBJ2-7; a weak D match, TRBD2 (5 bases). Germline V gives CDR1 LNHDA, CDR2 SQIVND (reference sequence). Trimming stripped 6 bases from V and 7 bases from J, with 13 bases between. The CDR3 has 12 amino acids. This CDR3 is CASSRGSLEQYF. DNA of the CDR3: TGTGCCAGTAGCCGAGGGTCCTTGGAGCAGTACTTC.

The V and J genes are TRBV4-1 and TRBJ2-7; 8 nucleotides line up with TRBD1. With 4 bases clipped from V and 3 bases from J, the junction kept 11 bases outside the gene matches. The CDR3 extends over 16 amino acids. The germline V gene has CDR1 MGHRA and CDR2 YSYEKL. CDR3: CASSRVGTGELYEQYF. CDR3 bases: TGCGCCAGCAGCCGAGTAGGGACAGGTGAGCTCTACGAGCAGTACTTC.

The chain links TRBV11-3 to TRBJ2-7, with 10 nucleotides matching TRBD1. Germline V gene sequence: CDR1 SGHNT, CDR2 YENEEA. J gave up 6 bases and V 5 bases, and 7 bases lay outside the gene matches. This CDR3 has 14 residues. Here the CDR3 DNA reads TGTGCCAGCAGCACCCGACAGGGGGCCGGCGAGCAGTACTTC. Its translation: CASSTRQGAGEQYF.

The CDR3 nucleotides are TGCAGTGCCCAAGCGGGGCACGAGCAGTACTTC. This encodes CSAQAGHEQYF. The V and J genes are TRBV20-1 and TRBJ2-7, with 7 positions matching TRBD2. V shed 6 bases, J shed 5 bases, and the junction held 4 bases outside the gene matches. The length of the CDR3 is 11 residues. CDR1 is DFQATT and CDR2 is SNEGSKA in the germline V gene (reference sequence).

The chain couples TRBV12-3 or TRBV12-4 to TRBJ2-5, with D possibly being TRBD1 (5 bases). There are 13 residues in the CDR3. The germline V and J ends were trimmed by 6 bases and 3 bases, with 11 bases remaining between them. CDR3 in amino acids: CASSLSREETQYF. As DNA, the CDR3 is TGTGCCAGCAGCCTTAGCAGGGAAGAGACCCAGTACTTC.

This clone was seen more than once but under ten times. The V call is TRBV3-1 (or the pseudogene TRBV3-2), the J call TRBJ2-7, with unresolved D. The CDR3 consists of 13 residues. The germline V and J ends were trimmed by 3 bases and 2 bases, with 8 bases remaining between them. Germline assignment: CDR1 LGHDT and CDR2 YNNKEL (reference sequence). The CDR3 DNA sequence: TGTGCCAGCAGCCACTTCGGTCCCTACGAGCAGTACTTC. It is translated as CASSHFGPYEQYF.

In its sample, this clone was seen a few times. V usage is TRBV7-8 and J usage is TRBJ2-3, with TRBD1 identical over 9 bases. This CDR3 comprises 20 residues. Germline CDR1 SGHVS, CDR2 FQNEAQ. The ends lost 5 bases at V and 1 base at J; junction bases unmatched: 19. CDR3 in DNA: TGTGCCAGCAGCCTGCCCGGGACAGGGAACGACATTTATGGCACAGATACGCAGTATTTT. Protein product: CASSLPGTGNDIYGTDTQYF.

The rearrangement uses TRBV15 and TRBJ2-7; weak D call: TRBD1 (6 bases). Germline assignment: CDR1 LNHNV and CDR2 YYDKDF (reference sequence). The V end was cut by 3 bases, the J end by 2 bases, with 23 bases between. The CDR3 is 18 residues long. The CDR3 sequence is CATSSGRGGRSAAYEQYF. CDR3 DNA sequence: TGTGCCACCAGCAGCGGCAGGGGTGGAAGGAGTGCTGCCTACGAGCAGTACTTC.

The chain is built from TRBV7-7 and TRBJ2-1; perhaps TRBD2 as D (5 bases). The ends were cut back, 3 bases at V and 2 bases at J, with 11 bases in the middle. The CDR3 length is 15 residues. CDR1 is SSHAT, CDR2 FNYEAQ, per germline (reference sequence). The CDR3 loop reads CASSLEVGPYNEQFF. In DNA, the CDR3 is TGTGCCAGCAGCTTGGAGGTCGGCCCCTACAATGAGCAGTTCTTC.

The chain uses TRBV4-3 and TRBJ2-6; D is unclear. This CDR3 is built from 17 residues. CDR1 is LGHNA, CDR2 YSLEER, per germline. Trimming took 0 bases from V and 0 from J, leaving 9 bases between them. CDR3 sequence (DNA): TGCGCCAGCAGCCAAGATTTTGGCCGCTCTGGGGCCAACGTCCTGACTTTC. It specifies CASSQDFGRSGANVLTF.